This T cell receptor beta chain comes out of a study of graft-versus-host responses after intestinal transplantation. General observations from the study: HvG clone declines early post-transplant were associated with peak circulating GvH levels. GvH clones appeared in recipient marrow, some first in ileum or blood.

The V end lost 5 bases, the J end lost 1 base, and 17 bases lay between the germline ends. CDR3 length: 17 amino acids. CDR1 and CDR2 (germline): MDHEN, SYDVKM. Produced via immunoSEQ multiplex PCR; TCRdb's table is partial and in-frame only. The sample has roughly 25,000 clones; 85% to 95% are singletons. A note on this clone: Its antigen remains unknown.

The genes are TRBV28 and TRBJ2-2; D is possibly TRBD2 (6 bases). This clonotype was sampled from a human patient who received an intestinal transplant, so some T cells may come from the graft donor. This specimen consisted of PBMCs, obtained approximately 38 days after intestinal transplant. Here the CDR3 reads CASSPFIGGMNTGELFF. The CDR3 DNA reads TGTGCCAGCAGTCCCTTCATTGGGGGGATGAACACCGGGGAGCTGTTTTTT. Together with reference TRBV28 and TRBJ2-2, the CDR3 gives the full variable domain: DVKVTQSSRYLVKRTGEKVFLECVQDMDHENMFWYRQDPGLGLRLIYFSYDVKMKEKGDIPEGYSVSREKKERFSLILESASTNQTSMYLCASSPFIGGMNTGELFFGEGSRLTVL.